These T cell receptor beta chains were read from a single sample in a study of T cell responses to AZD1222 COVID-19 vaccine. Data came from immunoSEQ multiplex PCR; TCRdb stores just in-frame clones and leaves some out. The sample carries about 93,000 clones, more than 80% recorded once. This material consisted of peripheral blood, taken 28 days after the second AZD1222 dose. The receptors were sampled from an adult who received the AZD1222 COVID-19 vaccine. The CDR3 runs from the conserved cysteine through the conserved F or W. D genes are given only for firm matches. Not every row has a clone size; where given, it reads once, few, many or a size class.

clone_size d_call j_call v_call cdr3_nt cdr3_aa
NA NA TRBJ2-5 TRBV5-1 TGCGCCAGCGGGCTGGGGCCGCTGCGGGTCAGGGTTAAAGAAGAGACCCAGTACTTC CASGLGPLRVRVKEETQYF
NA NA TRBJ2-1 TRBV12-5 TGTGCTAGTGCCTTAGACAGGAGCAATGAGCAGTTCTTC CASALDRSNEQFF
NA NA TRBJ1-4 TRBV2 TGTGCCAGCAGGCCCTTGCAGGAGGTTCTCGAAAAACTGTTTTTT CASRPLQEVLEKLFF
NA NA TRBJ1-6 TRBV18 TGTGCCAGCTCACCAGGGGAGCTCCAACAGGGACCCCTCCACTTT CASSPGELQQGPLHF
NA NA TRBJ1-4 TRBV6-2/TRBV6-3 TGTGCCAGCAGTTACTCGAGCCTTAATGAAAAACTGTTTTTT CASSYSSLNEKLFF
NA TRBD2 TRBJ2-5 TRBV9 TGTGCCAGCAGCGCCGCGGGACTAGCGGGGGTAGCGACCCAGTACTTC CASSAAGLAGVATQYF
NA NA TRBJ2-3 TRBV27 TGTGCCAGCAGTGGCCTCGGGTTTGATACGCAGTATTTT CASSGLGFDTQYF
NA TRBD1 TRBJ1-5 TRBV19 TGTGCCAGCAAAACGCAGGGGGCTAGCAATCAGCCCCAGCATTTT CASKTQGASNQPQHF
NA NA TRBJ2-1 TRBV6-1 TGTGCCAGCAGTGATCCCGGGAGCTCCTACAATGAGCAGTTCTTC CASSDPGSSYNEQFF
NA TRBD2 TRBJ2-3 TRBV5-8 TGTGCCAGCAGCATGGGACTAGCGGACACAGATACGCAGTATTTT CASSMGLADTDTQYF
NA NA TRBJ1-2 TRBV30 TGTGCCTGGAGCCCGTCTGGGGTTGGCTACACCTTC CAWSPSGVGYTF
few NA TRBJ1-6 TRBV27 TGTGCCAGCAGTTTAATGCATAATTCACCCCTCCACTTT CASSLMHNSPLHF
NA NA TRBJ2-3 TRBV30 TGTGCCTGGAGTCTAGGGGTTGGCACAGATACGCAGTATTTT CAWSLGVGTDTQYF
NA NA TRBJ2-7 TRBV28 TGTGCCAGCAGTTTGAGGGGGGCTAGCGAGCAGTACTTC CASSLRGASEQYF
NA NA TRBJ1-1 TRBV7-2 TGTGCCAGCAGCTTCCGCGGCAGCGGTGGAACTGAAGCTTTCTTT CASSFRGSGGTEAFF
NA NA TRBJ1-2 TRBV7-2 TGTGCCAGCAGCTTAGATGTGGGGCACTATGGCTACACCTTC CASSLDVGHYGYTF
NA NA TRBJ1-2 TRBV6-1 TGTGCCAGCAGTGAATTAGACAGGTCGAGCTATGGCTACACCTTC CASSELDRSSYGYTF
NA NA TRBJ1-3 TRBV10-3 TGTGCCATCAGTCCGATGGGAGGGGAAGGAAACACCATATATTTT CAISPMGGEGNTIYF
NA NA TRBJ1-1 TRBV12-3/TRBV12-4 TGTGCCAGCAGAGCTTTGGGGGCCACTGAAGCTTTCTTT CASRALGATEAFF
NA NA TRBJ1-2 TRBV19 TGTGCCAGTAGCCTCGGACACGCAGCTAACTATGGCTACACCTTC CASSLGHAANYGYTF
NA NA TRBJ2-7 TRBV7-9 TGTGCCAGCAGCTTAGACCAGGGTACTTACGAGCAGTACTTC CASSLDQGTYEQYF
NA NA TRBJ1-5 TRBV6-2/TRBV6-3 TGTGCCAGCAGTTACAGGGTTCCCAACGAGCCCCAGCATTTT CASSYRVPNEPQHF
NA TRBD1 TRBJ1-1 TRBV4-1 TGCGCCAGCAGCCTCGAAAGGGGGCTGGGCACTGAAGCTTTCTTT CASSLERGLGTEAFF
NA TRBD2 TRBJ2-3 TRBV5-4 TGTGCCAGCAGCTTGGGCGGGAGGCGGGTAGATACGCAGTATTTT CASSLGGRRVDTQYF
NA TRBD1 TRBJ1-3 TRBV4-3 TGCGCCAGCAGCCCGTTCGACAGGGGGCTTGGAAACACCATATATTTT CASSPFDRGLGNTIYF
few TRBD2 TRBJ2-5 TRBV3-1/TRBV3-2 TGTGCCAGCAGCCAAGTGGCGACTAGCGGGGGGCCGGGAAAGACCCAGTACTTC CASSQVATSGGPGKTQYF
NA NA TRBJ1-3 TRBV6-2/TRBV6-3 TGTGCCAGCAGTCTTCGGACACGGGCATCTTCCGGAGGCACCATATATTTT CASSLRTRASSGGTIYF
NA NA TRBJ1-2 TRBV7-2 TGTGCCAGCAGCCACCGACAGCACTATGGCTACACCTTC CASSHRQHYGYTF
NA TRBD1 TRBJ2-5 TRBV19 TGTGCCAGTAGGCCGGGACAGGGCGGGGAGACCCAGTACTTC CASRPGQGGETQYF
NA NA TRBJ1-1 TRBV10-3 TGTGCCATCAGTGAGTCCGTACAGGAAGACACTGAAGCTTTCTTT CAISESVQEDTEAFF
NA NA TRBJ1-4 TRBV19 TGTGCCAGTAGTGTTCGGGAGTCTGATGAAAAACTGTTTTTT CASSVRESDEKLFF
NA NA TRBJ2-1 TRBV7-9 TGTGCCAGCAGCCCGGAAGGTCCCAGGGGAGCGCGGAATGAGCAGTTCTTC CASSPEGPRGARNEQFF
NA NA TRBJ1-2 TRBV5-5 TGTGCCAGCAGCTTGCTAGCGTACGTACAGGGATCTAACTATGGCTACACCTTC CASSLLAYVQGSNYGYTF
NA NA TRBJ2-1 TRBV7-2 TGTGCCAGCAGCTACATAGTTGCTGAGCAGTTCTTC CASSYIVAEQFF
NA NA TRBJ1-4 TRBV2 TGTGCCAGCAGCCCCTCAGGGCTCATTAATGAAAAACTGTTTTTT CASSPSGLINEKLFF
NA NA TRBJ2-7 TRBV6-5 TGTGCCAGCAGTTACTCCCAGGGATACGAGCAGTACTTC CASSYSQGYEQYF
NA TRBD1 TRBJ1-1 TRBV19 TGTGCCAGTAGTATATCAGGACAGGGTGGCACTGAAGCTTTCTTT CASSISGQGGTEAFF
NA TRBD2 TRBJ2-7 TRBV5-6 TGTGCCAGCAGCTTGGGGCTAGCGGTTATCTCCTACGAGCAGTACTTC CASSLGLAVISYEQYF
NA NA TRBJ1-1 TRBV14 TGTGCCAGCAGCCATACAGAGGACACTGAAGCTTTCTTT CASSHTEDTEAFF
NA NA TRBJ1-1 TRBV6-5 TGTGCCAGTGGTGCCTCGGGGGCGGGGAACACTGAAGCTTTCTTT CASGASGAGNTEAFF
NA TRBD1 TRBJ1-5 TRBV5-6 TGTGCCAGCAGCTTGGGGGCAGGGGGAGGGAATCAGCCCCAGCATTTT CASSLGAGGGNQPQHF
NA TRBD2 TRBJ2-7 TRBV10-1 TGCGCCAGCAGCGCAAAAGCGGGAATCAACGAGCAGTACTTC CASSAKAGINEQYF
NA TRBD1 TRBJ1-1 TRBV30 TGTGCCTGGAGCCCCTTCAACAGGGGTTCTGAAGCTTTCTTT CAWSPFNRGSEAFF
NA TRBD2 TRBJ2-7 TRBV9 TGTGCCAGCAGCCTGGGCCTAGCGGGAGGGCAGCAGTACTTC CASSLGLAGGQQYF
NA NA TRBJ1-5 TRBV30 TGTGCCTGGAGTGTACAGGAAAATCAGCCCCAGCATTTT CAWSVQENQPQHF
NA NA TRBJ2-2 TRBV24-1 TGTGCCACCAGGGGACCAGGGACCGGGGAGCTGTTTTTT CATRGPGTGELFF
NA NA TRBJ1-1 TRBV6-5 TGTGCCAGCAGTTACTCCGTTCTGAACACTGAAGCTTTCTTT CASSYSVLNTEAFF
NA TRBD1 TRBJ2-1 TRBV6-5 TGTGCCAGCAGCAACACAGGGGTTCAGGAGCAGTTCTTC CASSNTGVQEQFF
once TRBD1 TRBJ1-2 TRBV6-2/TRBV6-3 TGTGCCAGCAGTCCCCTGACAGGGGGCTATGGCTACACCTTC CASSPLTGGYGYTF
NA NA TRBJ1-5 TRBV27 TGTGCCAGCAGTGGGTGGAGCAATCAGCCCCAGCATTTT CASSGWSNQPQHF
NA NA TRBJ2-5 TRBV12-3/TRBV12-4 TGTGCCAGCAGTTTCCAAGAGACCCAGTACTTC CASSFQETQYF
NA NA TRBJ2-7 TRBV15 TGTGCCACCAGCTTGGGGGGAACGAACTACGAGCAGTACTTC CATSLGGTNYEQYF
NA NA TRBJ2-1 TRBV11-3 TGTGCCAGCAGCTTAGAGTCTGAGGGATACAATGAGCAGTTCTTC CASSLESEGYNEQFF
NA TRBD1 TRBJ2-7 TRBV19 TGTGCCAGTAGGCAAGGGGGGACAGGGGTTCCCTACGAGCAGTACTTC CASRQGGTGVPYEQYF
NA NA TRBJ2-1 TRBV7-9 TGTGCCAGCAGCCTGTGGAATGAGCAGTTCTTC CASSLWNEQFF
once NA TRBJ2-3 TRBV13 TGTGCCAGCAACCTAGGAGGAACAGATACGCAGTATTTT CASNLGGTDTQYF
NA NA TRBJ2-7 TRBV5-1 TGCGCCAGCAGCCCCCCTGGGATCGAGCAGTACTTC CASSPPGIEQYF